Listed here are 5 T cell receptor beta chains from one sample, sequenced in a study of blood T cell repertoires in COVID-19. This table comes from immunoSEQ multiplex PCR, and its TCRdb copy is limited to in-frame clones, with some not included. The sample lists 200,000 to 250,000 clones, approximately 91% occurring once. The source material was peripheral blood. These receptors all come from a woman aged 40 to 50 who had recovered from COVID-19.

V is TRBV24-1 and J is TRBJ2-7, with 7 positions matching TRBD1. This CDR3 spans 17 amino acids. Germline V gene lookup returns CDR1 KGHDR and CDR2 SFDVKD. V lost 4 bases, J lost 8 bases, and 19 bases stayed unmatched. The CDR3 sequence: CATSDPQPGQRIVQQYF. For the CDR3, the DNA is TGTGCCACCAGTGACCCACAACCGGGACAGAGGATCGTACAGCAGTACTTC.

The chain joins TRBV7-9 to TRBJ2-5; 9 bases agree with TRBD2. The CDR3 sequence is 15 residues long. Germline-derived CDR1 and CDR2 are SEHNR and FQNEAQ (reference sequence). With V trimmed by 3 bases and J by 5 bases, 7 bases remained unmatched. The CDR3 region is CASSLEIAGAETQYF. The CDR3, as DNA: TGTGCCAGCAGCTTGGAGATAGCGGGAGCGGAGACCCAGTACTTC.

V usage is TRBV6-5 and J usage is TRBJ1-2, with unresolved D. CDR1 and CDR2 from the germline V gene are MNHEY and SVGAGI. There are 15 residues in the CDR3. V was trimmed by 6 bases and J by 3 bases, leaving 17 bases between them. In nucleotides, the CDR3 is TGTGCCAGCAGGGGGAGACTATTCCATCACTATGGCTACACCTTC. Translated: CASRGRLFHHYGYTF.

The chain links TRBV5-6 to TRBJ1-5; TRBD1 matches at 8 bases. From germline, CDR1 is SGHDT and CDR2 YYEEEE. The CDR3 contains 15 residues. Losses at the gene ends were 4 bases for V and 6 bases for J; bases not matched to a gene: 9. The CDR3 region has the DNA TGTGCCAGCAGCCAAACGACAGGGGTGGGTCAGCCCCAGCATTTT. Its translation is CASSQTTGVGQPQHF.

The V gene is TRBV9, the J gene TRBJ1-1; a weak D match, TRBD1 (6 bases). V was pared by 0 bases and J by 5 bases, with 14 bases between. This CDR3 contains 15 residues. Germline-derived CDR1 and CDR2 are SGDLS and YYNGEE. CDR3 DNA: TGTGCCAGCAGCGTAGATGGGGGCGTAGGGACTGAAGCTTTCTTT. Translating it yields CASSVDGGVGTEAFF.